Below, 29 T cell receptor beta chains from the same sample are listed, as sequenced in a study of cytomegalovirus exposure and HLA in healthy donors. With 60 Vbeta and 13 Jbeta primers, the PCR was carried out. Measured with immunoSEQ multiplex PCR; TCRdb has only the in-frame clones, and not every one. The data show 150,000 to 200,000 clones, roughly 13% seen once. Sequenced sample: PBMCs. The receptors derive from a man between 45 and 60 years old in good health and CMV-seropositive.

This clone has more than one count but fewer than ten. Other DNA sequences in the same sample also yield this CDR3. This sequence joins TRBV18 and TRBJ2-5; 8 nucleotides line up with TRBD1. The V segment lost 6 bases and the J segment 4 bases; nucleotides outside the gene matches: 7. The CDR3 length is 14 residues. Per the germline V gene, CDR1 is KGHSH and CDR2 is LQKENI. The CDR3, as DNA: TGTGCCAGCTCCCTCGGACAGGGAGGAGAGACCCAGTACTTC. Protein: CASSLGQGGETQYF. The whole variable domain, filled in from reference TRBV18 and TRBJ2-5, reads NAGVMQNPRHLVRRRGQEARLRCSPMKGHSHVYWYRQLPEEGLKFMVYLQKENIIDESGMPKERFSAEFPKEGPSILRIQQVVRGDSAAYFCASSLGQGGETQYFGPGTRLLVL.

This clone was picked up a small number of times. V and J are TRBV6-6 and TRBJ2-2; the D gene is possibly TRBD2 (5 bases). The CDR3 contains 14 residues. Germline CDR1 reads MNHNY; CDR2 reads SVGAGI (reference sequence). With 5 bases removed from V and 8 bases from J, the gap between germline ends came to 15 bases. CDR3 sequence reads: CASSHAEGIGELFF. The CDR3 DNA sequence: TGTGCCAGCAGTCATGCCGAGGGTATTGGGGAGCTGTTTTTT.

The chain recombines TRBV5-1 with TRBJ2-5; the D gene is possibly TRBD1 (5 bases). Trimming left V 4 bases short and J 5 bases short, with 15 bases between. The CDR3 has 14 residues. Germline lookup yields CDR1 SGHRS and CDR2 YFSETQ. In nucleotides, the CDR3 is TGCGCCAGCAGCCTTAGATACAGGTCGGAGACCCAGTACTTC. Translated: CASSLRYRSETQYF.

V gene TRBV10-1 combines with J gene TRBJ2-5, with 7 bases identical to TRBD1. Germline values: CDR1 WNHNN, CDR2 SYGVQD (reference sequence). There are 15 residues in the CDR3. V was pared by 0 bases and J by 3 bases, with 4 bases of the junction left unmatched. The CDR3 loop is CASSESRQGKETQYF. CDR3 sequence (DNA): TGCGCCAGCAGTGAGTCGCGACAGGGCAAAGAGACCCAGTACTTC.

This clone turned up a few times. The chain carries TRBV5-1 and TRBJ2-1; TRBD1 matches at 7 bases. V gave up 4 bases and J gave up 7 bases; unmatched junction bases: 5. CDR1 is SGHRS and CDR2 is YFSETQ in the germline V gene. This CDR3 is 13 amino acids long. In DNA, the CDR3 is TGCGCCAGCAGCATGACAGGGCGGAATGAGCAGTTCTTC. Amino acid sequence: CASSMTGRNEQFF.

This clone was observed once. The V call is TRBV5-5, the J call TRBJ2-7; D may be TRBD1 (5 bases). Trimming took 5 bases from V and 3 from J, leaving 12 bases between them. This CDR3 has 13 amino acids. Germline V gives CDR1 SGHKS, CDR2 YYEKEE (reference sequence). The CDR3 loop reads CASSSEGVYEQYF. The CDR3 nucleotides read TGTGCCAGCAGTTCTGAAGGGGTCTACGAGCAGTACTTC.

The rearrangement links TRBV5-1 to TRBJ2-3; tentative D call: TRBD1 (6 bases). Between the trimmed V and J ends, which lost 4 bases and 3 bases, there was a span of 9 bases. The CDR3 covers 13 residues. CDR1 and CDR2 from the germline V gene are SGHRS and YFSETQ. CDR3 DNA: TGCGCCAGCAGCCCAGGACAGACAGATACGCAGTATTTT. This sequence encodes CASSPGQTDTQYF.

This clone was counted only a few times. The gene calls are TRBV12-5 and TRBJ2-3; 7 bases fit TRBD2. The germline V gene encodes CDR1 LGHNT and CDR2 FRNRAP. The CDR3 totals 16 residues. The V segment lost 3 bases and the J segment 2 bases; nucleotides outside the gene matches: 8. CDR3 residues: CASGFSLAAYTDTQYF. The CDR3, as DNA: TGTGCTAGTGGTTTCTCGCTAGCGGCTTACACAGATACGCAGTATTTT. Using reference TRBV12-5 and TRBJ2-3 for the parts outside the CDR3, the full variable domain is DARVTQTPRHKVTEMGQEVTMRCQPILGHNTVFWYRQTMMQGLELLAYFRNRAPLDDSGMPKDRFSAEMPDATLATLKIQPSEPRDSAVYFCASGFSLAAYTDTQYFGPGTRLTVL.

This clone has just a few counts. V and J are TRBV5-6 and TRBJ2-1, with 11 bases identical to TRBD2. Germline V lookup: CDR1 SGHDT, CDR2 YYEEEE. J gave up 4 bases and V 3 bases, and 12 bases lay outside the gene matches. The CDR3 consists of 18 residues. The CDR3 spells CASSSVLLLAGGYNEQFF. The CDR3 nucleotides read TGTGCCAGCAGCTCCGTGTTACTCCTAGCGGGGGGATACAATGAGCAGTTCTTC.

The V and J genes are TRBV11-2 and TRBJ2-1; TRBD1 matches 7 bases. Germline-derived CDR1 and CDR2 are SGHAT and FQNNGV. Trimming took 1 base from V and 7 from J; bases not matched to a gene: 4. The CDR3 loop spans 14 amino acids. The CDR3 coding sequence is TGTGCCAGCAGCTTAGTGAGGGGGCGGAATGAGCAGTTCTTC. The encoded protein is CASSLVRGRNEQFF.

The chain is built from TRBV10-2 and TRBJ2-7; D might be TRBD2 (5 bases). Looked up from germline, CDR1 is WSHSY and CDR2 is SAAADI. V was pared by 9 bases and J by 6 bases, with 15 bases between. The CDR3 spans 12 residues. The CDR3 DNA is TGCGCCAGTTTATCTGGGAGTAGCGAGCAGTACGTC. This translates into CASLSGSSEQYV.

This clone was seen a handful of times. The chain has TRBV27 and TRBJ1-1; 11 nucleotides match TRBD1. The junction had 8 bases not matched to a gene; V was cut back by 10 bases and J by 1 base. Germline lookup yields CDR1 MNHEY and CDR2 SMNVEV (reference sequence). This CDR3 is built from 15 residues. CDR3 in DNA: TGTGCCACTCGGCGGGGGACAGGGGGGAACACTGAAGCTTTCTTT. Translating it yields CATRRGTGGNTEAFF.

This clone was found a few times. The sample contains more than one DNA sequence encoding this CDR3. The chain couples TRBV28 to TRBJ1-2; 7 nucleotides agree with TRBD1. The CDR3 loop spans 15 amino acids. CDR1 is MDHEN, CDR2 SYDVKM, per germline. V shed 5 bases and J 5 bases; nucleotides not matched to a gene: 11. CDR3 amino acids: CASSEETGSRYGYTF. CDR3 nucleotide sequence: TGTGCCAGCAGTGAGGAGACAGGGAGTAGATATGGCTACACCTTC.

This clone has only a few counts. V gene TRBV28 combines with J gene TRBJ2-7; 9 nucleotides agree with TRBD1. The V gene's germline CDR1 is MDHEN and CDR2 SYDVKM. CDR3 length: 14 residues. J was trimmed by 4 bases and V by 4 bases; bases with no gene match: 5. CDR3 amino acids: CASSWGTGRYEQYF. The DNA of the CDR3 is TGTGCCAGCAGTTGGGGGACAGGGCGGTACGAGCAGTACTTC.

The V call is TRBV5-6, the J call TRBJ2-7; TRBD1 aligns across 11 bases. Germline V gene data show CDR1 as SGHDT and CDR2 as YYEEEE. The J segment lost 9 bases and the V segment lost 4 bases, leaving 3 bases of the junction unmatched. The CDR3 length is 12 residues. DNA for the CDR3: TGTGCCAGCAGCCGGACAGGGGGCCTGCAGTACGTC. As protein: CASSRTGGLQYV.

This clone has a single count. This chain links TRBV6-4 with TRBJ2-2, with D unresolved. The CDR3 consists of 14 residues. CDR1 and CDR2 (germline): MRHNA, SNTAGT. V was trimmed by 6 bases and J by 4 bases, leaving 12 bases between them. This CDR3 reads CASSSRPGTGELFF. The CDR3 coding sequence is TGTGCCAGCAGCTCCCGCCCGGGCACCGGGGAGCTGTTTTTT.

This rearrangement joins TRBV18 to TRBJ1-1; 7 bases match TRBD1. This CDR3 spans 15 amino acids. Per the germline V gene, CDR1 is KGHSH and CDR2 is LQKENI. The trim removed 5 bases at V and 5 bases at J, leaving 11 bases unmatched. CDR3 protein: CASSMTFTGDTEAFF. Written as DNA, the CDR3 is TGTGCCAGCTCAATGACCTTTACAGGGGATACTGAAGCTTTCTTT.

This clone was counted only a few times. This rearrangement joins TRBV30 to TRBJ1-1; D is perhaps TRBD1 (5 bases). Germline-derived CDR1 and CDR2 are GTSNPN and SVGIG (reference sequence). V dropped 0 bases and J dropped 10 bases, with 21 bases sitting between them. The CDR3 is 15 residues long. CDR3 DNA: TGTGCCTGGAGTGTACAAGTGGGGCCGCGAAGGGCAGCTTTCTTT. It translates to CAWSVQVGPRRAAFF.

J is TRBJ2-7 and V is TRBV4-1, with 10 bases aligning to TRBD1. The CDR3 contains 15 residues. The V and J ends lost 4 bases and 2 bases, in that order; junction bases with no gene match: 5. Per germline, CDR1 MGHRA and CDR2 YSYEKL. DNA for the CDR3: TGCGCCAGCAGCCCCCAGGACAGGGGGACCTACGAGCAGTACTTC. Translation gives CASSPQDRGTYEQYF.

This clone was found a few times. CDR3 protein: CAWSSGGYGDTQYF. DNA of the CDR3: TGTGCCTGGAGTTCGGGGGGCTACGGAGATACGCAGTATTTT. The chain joins TRBV30 to TRBJ2-3; D may be TRBD2 (7 bases). Germline V gene sequence: CDR1 GTSNPN, CDR2 SVGIG (reference sequence). Trimming took 2 bases from V and 5 from J, leaving 14 bases between them. The length of the CDR3 is 14 residues.

V and J are TRBV30 and TRBJ2-2, with 9 bases aligning to TRBD2. The J segment lost 6 bases and the V segment lost 3 bases, leaving 5 bases of the junction unmatched. Germline values: CDR1 GTSNPN, CDR2 SVGIG (reference sequence). CDR3 length: 14 residues. The CDR3 protein is CAWRGGGAAGELFF. The CDR3 nucleotides read TGTGCCTGGAGGGGCGGGGGGGCGGCCGGGGAGCTGTTTTTT.

This CDR3 reads CASSWVGVGEQFF. For the CDR3, the DNA is TGTGCCAGCAGCTGGGTAGGGGTGGGTGAGCAGTTCTTC. The chain has TRBV7-3 and TRBJ2-1; D is possibly TRBD1 (5 bases). CDR1 and CDR2 (germline): SGHTA, FQGTGA. The V end was cut by 4 bases, the J end by 9 bases, with 13 bases between. The CDR3 totals 13 residues.

The gene calls are TRBV5-6 and TRBJ1-2, with 10 bases aligning to TRBD1. CDR1 SGHDT and CDR2 YYEEEE come from the germline V gene. The trim removed 2 bases at V and 4 bases at J, leaving 14 bases unmatched. This CDR3 contains 18 residues. The CDR3 here is CASSFWDRGRRVRYGYTF. The CDR3 DNA sequence: TGTGCCAGCAGCTTTTGGGACAGGGGACGCCGTGTCCGCTATGGCTACACCTTC.

This clone was detected only a few times. The chain's CDR3 is CASSSPGNTQYF. The CDR3 DNA reads as TGTGCCAGCAGCTCACCGGGAAATACGCAGTATTTT. The chain uses TRBV2 and TRBJ2-3; a weak D match, TRBD2 (5 bases). Germline V gene sequence: CDR1 SNHLY, CDR2 FYNNEI. This CDR3 comprises 12 residues. Trimming took off 6 bases at V and 7 bases at J, with 11 bases between the two ends.

This clone came up a few times. Additional DNA sequences in this sample encode the identical CDR3. The chain joins TRBV4-3 to TRBJ2-3; no reliable D call. V was clipped by 2 bases and J by 0 bases, with 6 bases between them. Germline values: CDR1 LGHNA, CDR2 YSLEER. CDR3 length equals 14 residues. The CDR3 DNA reads as TGCGCCAGCAGCCAATCAGGAAGCACAGATACGCAGTATTTT. Its translation is CASSQSGSTDTQYF.

The rearrangement uses TRBV28 and TRBJ2-5; maybe TRBD2 (6 bases). CDR3 size: 16 residues. Germline V gene lookup returns CDR1 MDHEN and CDR2 SYDVKM. Trimming left V 1 base short and J 6 bases short, with 18 bases between. In DNA form, the CDR3 reads TGTGCCAGCAGTTTATCAGAGGGTCGGGGGTTAAAGACCCAGTACTTC. Translated: CASSLSEGRGLKTQYF.

The chain combines TRBV6-4 with TRBJ2-3; 9 bases line up with TRBD2. Germline CDR1 and CDR2: MRHNA and SNTAGT. The length of the CDR3 is 15 residues. V lost 5 bases and J lost 3; bases outside the gene matches: 6. In DNA, the CDR3 is TGTGCCAGCAGTCAAAGTGGACTAGCGACAGATACGCAGTATTTT. Protein sequence: CASSQSGLATDTQYF.

V usage is TRBV28 and J usage is TRBJ2-7; 10 nucleotides align to TRBD1. The length of the CDR3 is 14 residues. Trimming took 5 bases from V and 5 from J; bases not matched to a gene: 6. Germline V gene data show CDR1 as MDHEN and CDR2 as SYDVKM. The CDR3 region is CASSHRDRGHEQYF. In DNA, the CDR3 is TGTGCCAGCAGTCACCGGGACAGGGGCCACGAGCAGTACTTC.

The chain employs TRBV6-6 and TRBJ2-5; TRBD2 matches 7 bases. Germline V gene data show CDR1 as MNHNY and CDR2 as SVGAGI (reference sequence). This CDR3 is built from 13 residues. The ends lost 6 bases at V and 5 bases at J; junction bases unmatched: 6. The CDR3 region is CASSADGRETQYF. The CDR3 nucleotides are TGTGCCAGCAGCGCGGACGGGAGGGAGACCCAGTACTTC.